These 5 T cell receptor beta chains were sequenced from one sample in a study of T cell repertoires in cytomegalovirus infection (dated by TCRdb to about 2019). Sample treatment or condition, as interpreted from the label and publication: in vitro stimulation with specific CMV peptide epitopes to enrich CMV-specific T cells. The antigens these receptors bind are not known. TCRdb names Illumina HiSeq 1500 as the instrument used. TCRdb reran the public reads through fastp at Q25 and MiXCR, keeping productive beta chains. Rows are unified per CDR3 protein, each entry keeping the most common DNA and genes. This sample is represented by fewer than 1,000,000 distinct CDR3 sequences; under 40% of them were singletons. The top ten hold roughly 12% of the sample. The sample was cultured CD8+ T cells from PBMCs, taken from culture after CMV antigen stimulation. These TCRs come from a human donor in good health (CMV status not recorded). Some clones in this sample may be carry-over from other donors' samples.

The V and J genes are TRBV7-6 and TRBJ2-7; 12 positions match TRBD1. Germline lookup yields CDR1 SGHVS and CDR2 FNYEAQ. After removal of 1 base from V and 6 bases from J, the junction contained 10 bases not matched to a gene. The CDR3 covers 17 residues. The CDR3 here is CASSLGDRGLSRSEQYF. The CDR3 DNA reads TGTGCCAGCAGCTTAGGGGACAGGGGGCTATCTCGATCCGAGCAGTACTTC.

This clonotype was recorded a few times. V and J are TRBV6-5 and TRBJ1-4; TRBD1 is a possible D gene (5 bases). Germline CDR1 and CDR2: MNHEY and SVGAGI. Trimming removed 2 bases from V and 10 bases from J, with 14 bases in between. CDR3 length: 14 residues. CDR3 coding DNA: TGTGCCAGCAGTTACGTGCAGGGTTCCGGAAAACTGTTTTTT. This encodes CASSYVQGSGKLFF.

The chain joins TRBV10-3 to TRBJ2-3; 10 nucleotides align to TRBD2. With 5 bases clipped from V and 2 bases from J, the junction kept 4 bases outside the gene matches. This CDR3 has 15 residues. Germline V gives CDR1 ENHRY, CDR2 SYGVKD. In nucleotides, the CDR3 is TGTGCCATCAGTTTAGCGGGGGGTTCCACAGATACGCAGTATTTT. It encodes CAISLAGGSTDTQYF.

This clonotype was counted only a few times. The gene calls are TRBV6-5 and TRBJ2-2; 8 nucleotides match TRBD2. V was pared by 3 bases and J by 2 bases, with 8 bases of the junction left unmatched. The CDR3 runs to 17 residues. Looked up from germline, CDR1 is MNHEY and CDR2 is SVGAGI. CDR3: CASSYSPGLENTGELFF. The CDR3 nucleotides read TGTGCCAGCAGTTATTCGCCGGGACTAGAAAACACCGGGGAGCTGTTTTTT.

Ten or more counts support this clonotype. The V and J genes are TRBV5-6 and TRBJ1-1, with D possibly matching TRBD1 (6 bases). The CDR3 contains 14 residues. Per the germline V gene, CDR1 is SGHDT and CDR2 is YYEEEE. V was cut by 7 bases and J by 2 bases, with 15 bases left in between. The CDR3 loop reads CASLWKGTNTEAFF. CDR3 DNA: TGTGCCAGCCTCTGGAAGGGGACAAACACTGAAGCTTTCTTT.